The 18 T cell receptor beta chains below come from one sample, sequenced in a study of beta chain features in type 1 diabetes (dated by TCRdb to about 2018). Results the study describes overall, beyond this receptor: Type 1 diabetes patients showed a moderate but significant shortening of TCRB CDR3 length in all four CD4+ subsets.

No antigen has been assigned to these receptors. Libraries were prepared through the immunoSEQ multiplex PCR assay. The entire amount of isolated RNA was reverse transcribed using the High Capacity cDNA Reverse Transcription Kit, so the sequenced TCRB transcripts were expressed ones. TCRdb limited this immuneACCESS table to in-frame rearrangements with V and J called. A share of clones is missing; checked studies link under half to unresolved V genes, and the rest is unexplained. This sample lists roughly 150,000 clones; approximately 62% were detected once. About 0.1% of the sample belongs to the ten largest clones. The specimen was naive CD4+ T cells from blood. This sample's cell subset or site label indicates: true naive CD4+ T cells. Source of these receptors: a man in his thirties or forties with type 1 diabetes.

J is TRBJ2-3 and V is TRBV29-1; D may be TRBD2 (6 bases). The V end was cut by 1 base, the J end by 0 bases, with 11 bases between. This CDR3 spans 15 amino acids. The germline V gene has CDR1 SQVTM and CDR2 ANQGSEA. The CDR3 region is CSVEGGVGSTDTQYF. The CDR3 coding sequence is TGCAGCGTTGAAGGGGGGGTAGGAAGCACAGATACGCAGTATTTT.

The chain recombines TRBV7-8 with TRBJ2-5; 7 nucleotides match TRBD1. The CDR3 consists of 16 residues. The germline V gene has CDR1 SGHVS and CDR2 FQNEAQ. The V and J ends lost 2 bases and 2 bases, in that order; junction bases with no gene match: 8. The CDR3 region has the DNA TGTGCCAGCAGCTTACGCACAGGGGTAGGACAAGAGACCCAGTACTTC. Protein: CASSLRTGVGQETQYF.

This clone has just a few counts. CDR3 residues: CSVEDYGSSGNTIYF. DNA for the CDR3: TGCAGCGTTGAAGACTACGGGAGCTCTGGAAACACCATATATTTT. The chain recombines TRBV29-1 with TRBJ1-3; D is uncertain. The length of the CDR3 is 15 residues. CDR1 is SQVTM, CDR2 ANQGSEA, per germline. V dropped 0 bases and J dropped 0 bases, with 9 bases sitting between them.

This rearrangement joins TRBV25-1 to TRBJ1-2, with no clear D. Trimming pared 1 base from V and 0 bases from J, leaving 6 bases between. Per the germline V gene, CDR1 is MGHDK and CDR2 is SYGVNS. The CDR3 loop spans 14 amino acids. CDR3 DNA sequence: TGTGCCAGCAGTGAATCTCCAGCTAACTATGGCTACACCTTC. Its protein is CASSESPANYGYTF.

This clone has a handful of counts. J is TRBJ1-6 and V is TRBV4-3; D ambiguous. This CDR3 is built from 16 residues. The ends were cut back, 0 bases at V and 7 bases at J, with 13 bases in the middle. The germline V gene encodes CDR1 LGHNA and CDR2 YSLEER. This CDR3 reads CASSQDTILVNSPLHF. CDR3 DNA: TGCGCCAGCAGCCAAGATACAATCCTGGTAAATTCACCCCTCCACTTT.

The chain combines TRBV5-1 with TRBJ2-1; TRBD1 or TRBD2 may be the D gene (5 bases each). V was trimmed by 6 bases and J by 5 bases, leaving 21 bases between them. The germline gives CDR1 SGHRS, CDR2 YFSETQ. The CDR3 is 16 residues long. The CDR3 loop is CASNPLSQRGNNEQFF. Written as DNA, the CDR3 is TGCGCCAGCAATCCACTTTCACAGAGGGGTAACAATGAGCAGTTCTTC.

This clone was seen a handful of times. This sequence joins TRBV25-1 and TRBJ2-1, with 10 bases fitting TRBD1. Germline V gene lookup returns CDR1 MGHDK and CDR2 SYGVNS. After removal of 5 bases from V and 8 bases from J, the junction contained 9 bases not matched to a gene. The CDR3 has 15 amino acids. CDR3 DNA: TGTGCCAGCAGTACCTCCGGGACAGGGGAGTATGAGCAGTTCTTC. Protein sequence: CASSTSGTGEYEQFF.

V usage is TRBV29-1 and J usage is TRBJ1-2; D might be TRBD1 (5 bases). CDR3 length: 13 residues. V lost 0 bases to trimming and J lost 3 bases, with 8 bases between them. Germline V lookup: CDR1 SQVTM, CDR2 ANQGSEA. The CDR3 region has the DNA TGCAGCGTTGAAGACAGGGCCCACTATGGCTACACCTTC. It specifies CSVEDRAHYGYTF.

In its sample, this clone was seen a few times. The chain combines TRBV25-1 with TRBJ2-2; D perhaps matches TRBD1 (6 bases). Germline CDR1 reads MGHDK; CDR2 reads SYGVNS. This CDR3 region has 14 residues. V was trimmed by 8 bases and J by 4 bases, leaving 14 bases between them. The CDR3 spells CASRGHLLTGELFF. Written as DNA, the CDR3 is TGTGCCAGCCGGGGACATCTACTCACCGGGGAGCTGTTTTTT.

V usage is TRBV5-1 and J usage is TRBJ1-1, with a tentative D call TRBD1 (6 bases). CDR1 SGHRS and CDR2 YFSETQ come from the germline V gene. The CDR3 sequence is 18 residues long. V lost 3 bases and J lost 0, with 21 bases in between. CDR3 in DNA: TGCGCCAGCAGCTCCCCCGTGGGGGGCGCGGGTATGAACACTGAAGCTTTCTTT. Protein product: CASSSPVGGAGMNTEAFF.

In this sample, this clone turned up a few times. V usage is TRBV30 and J usage is TRBJ2-5, with a tentative D call TRBD2 (6 bases). Trimming pared 3 bases from V and 7 bases from J, leaving 15 bases between. The CDR3 is made up of 13 amino acids. The V gene's germline CDR1 is GTSNPN and CDR2 SVGIG (reference sequence). The CDR3 sequence: CAWSWQQEGTQYF. CDR3 nucleotides: TGTGCCTGGAGCTGGCAGCAGGAGGGGACCCAGTACTTC. Supplemented by reference TRBV30 and TRBJ2-5, the full variable domain reads SQTIHQWPATLVQPVGSPLSLECTVEGTSNPNLYWYRQAAGRGLQLLFYSVGIGQISSEVPQNLSASRPQDRQFILSSKKLLLSDSGFYLCAWSWQQEGTQYFGPGTRLLVL.

The chain joins TRBV29-1 to TRBJ2-5; D is perhaps TRBD1 or TRBD2 (6 bases each). The V gene's germline CDR1 is SQVTM and CDR2 ANQGSEA. CDR3 size: 14 residues. V was pared by 6 bases and J by 1 base, with 15 bases between. The CDR3 is CSVGGGLIQETQYF. The CDR3 coding sequence is TGCAGCGTAGGAGGGGGATTAATCCAAGAGACCCAGTACTTC.

The chain carries TRBV7-9 and TRBJ2-5; no firm D call. Germline assignment: CDR1 SEHNR and CDR2 FQNEAQ (reference sequence). This CDR3 has 13 amino acids. Trimming took off 3 bases at V and 3 bases at J, with 8 bases between the two ends. CDR3 DNA: TGTGCCAGCAGCTTTGACTGGGAAGAGACCCAGTACTTC. It translates to CASSFDWEETQYF.

The chain carries TRBV7-2 and TRBJ2-1; 12 nucleotides agree with TRBD1. This CDR3 region has 15 residues. The germline V gene encodes CDR1 SGHTA and CDR2 FQGNSA. V shed 1 base, J shed 10 bases, and the junction held 5 bases outside the gene matches. In DNA, the CDR3 is TGTGCCAGCAGCTTAGTGGGACAGGGGGCCGGAGAGCAGTTCTTC. Its protein is CASSLVGQGAGEQFF. The complete variable domain, with remaining parts taken from reference TRBV7-2 and TRBJ2-1, reads GAGVSQSPSNKVTEKGKDVELRCDPISGHTALYWYRQSLGQGLEFLIYFQGNSAPDKSGLPSDRFSAERTGGSVSTLTIQRTQQEDSAVYLCASSLVGQGAGEQFFGPGTRLTVL.

The chain combines TRBV4-1 with TRBJ2-5; 8 nucleotides agree with TRBD2. Per germline, CDR1 MGHRA and CDR2 YSYEKL. The trim removed 3 bases at V and 4 bases at J, leaving 7 bases unmatched. The CDR3 has 15 residues. CDR3 sequence reads: CASSHGLAGGETQYF. The CDR3 bases are TGCGCCAGCAGCCATGGACTAGCTGGTGGAGAGACCCAGTACTTC.

This clone was counted between two and nine times. Other nucleotide sequences from this sample produce the same CDR3. The rearrangement links TRBV4-3 to TRBJ2-3; D not certain. The CDR3 extends over 14 amino acids. The V and J ends lost 1 base and 4 bases respectively, with 9 bases between them. Germline-derived CDR1 and CDR2 are LGHNA and YSLEER. The CDR3 DNA reads TGCGCCAGCAGCCAAGGCCGGGCCGCAGATACGCAGTATTTT. It encodes CASSQGRAADTQYF.

This clone is a singleton in its sample. The genes are TRBV28 and TRBJ2-7; weak D call: TRBD1 (5 bases). The CDR3 has 13 amino acids. Trimming cost V 6 bases and J 1 base, with 10 bases left between them. CDR1 is MDHEN and CDR2 is SYDVKM in the germline V gene. The CDR3 is CASSPGHSYEQYF. The CDR3 region has the DNA TGTGCCAGCAGCCCAGGACATTCCTACGAGCAGTACTTC.

This chain uses TRBV30 with TRBJ2-7; TRBD1 aligns across 7 bases. Trimming removed 0 bases from V and 6 bases from J; junction bases left unmatched: 5. Germline V gives CDR1 GTSNPN, CDR2 SVGIG (reference sequence). This CDR3 region has 13 residues. Here the CDR3 reads CAWSVRAGGEQYF. DNA for the CDR3: TGTGCCTGGAGTGTAAGGGCAGGGGGCGAGCAGTACTTC.